These T cell receptor beta chains were read from a single sample in a study of regulatory T cells in long-lasting Graves disease. TCRdb processed the multiplex PCR reads anew with MiXCR; each CDR3 protein has one entry. The table includes 400,000 to 450,000 distinct CDR3 sequences, under 15% detected once. This sample was also put to use in a study of T cells in Graves' hyperthyroidism and ophthalmopathy.

The source material was peripheral blood mononuclear cells (PBMCs), sampled at new diagnosis, from a patient treated with antithyroid drugs. The receptors were sampled from a woman aged 30 to 39 with Graves disease. The CDR3 runs from the conserved cysteine through the conserved F or W. A D gene is named only where the DNA matches it firmly. For some rows the clone size is stated as once, few or many, or as a class when expanded; others skip it.

V gene,D gene,clone size,J gene,CDR3 DNA,CDR3 protein
TRBV5-1,TRBD1,NA,TRBJ2-1,TGCGCCAGCAGCTTTACCGGGACAGCCTCCTACAATGAGCAGTTCTTC,CASSFTGTASYNEQFF
TRBV4-1,NA,NA,TRBJ1-5,TGCGCCAGCAGCCAAGACGTCCAGGGGAGATACCAGCCCCAGCATTTT,CASSQDVQGRYQPQHF
TRBV7-2,NA,many,TRBJ1-5,TGTGCCAGCAGCTTACTCAGCAATCAGCCCCAGCATTTT,CASSLLSNQPQHF
TRBV19,NA,NA,TRBJ1-6,TGTGCCAGTAGTATGGGCCGGGGTAATTCACCCCTCCACTTT,CASSMGRGNSPLHF
TRBV10-3,NA,NA,TRBJ2-1,TGTGCCATCGACCCTTACGGATCCCCCATAGCCTTTCGCAGAGGTTACAATGAGCAGTTCTTC,CAIDPYGSPIAFRRGYNEQFF
TRBV20-1,TRBD1,many,TRBJ2-7,TGCAGTGCTACCAATAGGACAGGGCTCTACGAGCAGTACTTC,CSATNRTGLYEQYF
TRBV10-3,NA,once,TRBJ1-2,TGTGCCATCAACTCGGGACGGACTAACTATGGCTACACCTTC,CAINSGRTNYGYTF
TRBV11-3,TRBD2,few,TRBJ2-1,TGTGCCAGCAGCTCCAGACTAGCGGGGAGCAATGAGCAGTTCTTC,CASSSRLAGSNEQFF
TRBV19,NA,few,TRBJ1-5,TGTGCCAGTAGTATTGTCTGGAATCAGCCCCAGCATTTT,CASSIVWNQPQHF
TRBV6-1,NA,many,TRBJ1-3,TGTGCCAGCAGCTACCGGCGGGGTGCAGGTGGAAACACCATATATTTT,CASSYRRGAGGNTIYF
TRBV6-1,NA,few,TRBJ1-5,TGTGCCAGCAGTGAATTAGGGGCGGGCAATCAGCCCCAGCATTTT,CASSELGAGNQPQHF
TRBV18,TRBD1,many,TRBJ2-1,TGTGCCAGCTCACCACCTCCCGGGACAGATAACAATGAGCAGTTCTTC,CASSPPPGTDNNEQFF
TRBV20-1,TRBD1,many,TRBJ2-7,TGCAGTGCTAAGGGGACAGCAGTTTCCTACGAGCAGTACTTC,CSAKGTAVSYEQYF
TRBV20-1,TRBD2,many,TRBJ2-7,TGCAGTGCCATCAAGCGGGACTCCTACGAGCAGTACTTC,CSAIKRDSYEQYF
TRBV6-1,TRBD2,many,TRBJ2-3,TGTGCCAGCAACCCCAATAAAAGCGGGAGGGCAGATACGCAGTATTTT,CASNPNKSGRADTQYF
TRBV12-3/TRBV12-4,NA,many,TRBJ2-3,TGTGCCAGCAGTTTTAAGTTCGGGGTAGATACGCAGTATTTT,CASSFKFGVDTQYF
TRBV20-1,TRBD2,few,TRBJ2-3,TGCAGTGCTAGGACTAGCGGGGTCACAGATACGCAGTATTTT,CSARTSGVTDTQYF
TRBV6-2/TRBV6-3,NA,few,TRBJ2-2,TGTGCCAGCAGTCGCACTCGACAGACCGGGGAGCTGTTTTTT,CASSRTRQTGELFF
TRBV20-1,NA,many,TRBJ2-5,TGCAGTGCTACGAAGCCTGGGCGGGAGACCCAGTACTTC,CSATKPGRETQYF
TRBV27,NA,NA,TRBJ2-3,TGTGCCAGTCGACTAGTCAGCACAGATACGCAGTATTTT,CASRLVSTDTQYF
TRBV6-2/TRBV6-3,NA,many,TRBJ1-1,TGTGCCAGCAGTTACTCGAGCCCGAACACTGAAGCTTTCTTT,CASSYSSPNTEAFF
TRBV24-1,NA,many,TRBJ2-3,TGTGCCACCAGTGATCAACGAATTGCGTCCCCCGCAGATACGCAGTATTTT,CATSDQRIASPADTQYF
TRBV11-3,TRBD2,many,TRBJ2-7,TGTGCCAGCAGCTTGGGATCTAGCGGTACCGGCGAGCAGTACTTC,CASSLGSSGTGEQYF
TRBV27,NA,few,TRBJ2-2,TGTGCCGTCACCCGGGCGGGGACCGGGGAGCTGTTTTTT,CAVTRAGTGELFF
TRBV13,NA,NA,TRBJ1-2,TGTGCCAGCAGCGACCGGGGGGGACGGCCCAATGGCTACACCTTC,CASSDRGGRPNGYTF
TRBV24-1,TRBD1,many,TRBJ2-7,TGTGCCACCAGTGGGGGACAGGGGGCGATTTACGAGCAGTACTTC,CATSGGQGAIYEQYF
TRBV19,TRBD2,few,TRBJ2-1,TGTGCCAGTAGTATAGACCTACTAGCGGGCTCTTACAATGAGCAGTTCTTC,CASSIDLLAGSYNEQFF
TRBV12-3/TRBV12-4,TRBD2,many,TRBJ2-3,TGTGCCAGCGGCCTCGGGCTAGCGGGACCCGTGGGGGTCACAGATACGCAGTATTTT,CASGLGLAGPVGVTDTQYF
TRBV10-2,NA,NA,TRBJ2-1,TGCGCCACCTTGGTACAGGGCAATGAGCAGTTCTTC,CATLVQGNEQFF
TRBV20-1,NA,many,TRBJ2-7,TGCAGTGCTAGAGATCCCCAGGGCGACCTCTACGAGCAGTACTTC,CSARDPQGDLYEQYF
TRBV6-4,TRBD1,few,TRBJ2-2,TGTGCCAGCGGGACAGGTTTCACCGGGGAGCTGTTTTTT,CASGTGFTGELFF
TRBV6-2/TRBV6-3,TRBD1,many,TRBJ1-5,TGTGCCAGCAGTCCTCGACACGGGACAGGAGGGGTGCGGAGCAATCAGCCCCAGCATTTT,CASSPRHGTGGVRSNQPQHF
TRBV11-2,NA,many,TRBJ1-5,TGTGCCAGCCAAGACAGTAGCAATCAGCCCCAGCATTTT,CASQDSSNQPQHF
TRBV11-3,NA,few,TRBJ2-7,TGTGCCAGCAGCTTACAATTTGGGATCCCAAGCTCCTACGAGCAGTACTTC,CASSLQFGIPSSYEQYF
TRBV4-1,TRBD2,many,TRBJ2-3,TGCGCCAGCAGCCCAACTAGCGGGCCTACAGATACGCAGTATTTT,CASSPTSGPTDTQYF
TRBV28,TRBD2,many,TRBJ2-1,TGTGCCAGCGAAAATACGGGACTAGAGCAGTTCTTC,CASENTGLEQFF
TRBV20-1,TRBD1,many,TRBJ2-7,TGCAGTGGGGGCCAGGGGGAACCCTACGAGCAGTACTTC,CSGGQGEPYEQYF
TRBV12-3/TRBV12-4,NA,many,TRBJ2-1,TGTGCCACCACTTTTCTTCGAGGGTTTGAGCAGTTCTTC,CATTFLRGFEQFF
TRBV18,TRBD2,many,TRBJ2-3,TGTGCCAGCTCACCCGGCGGGAGGTTGGATACGCAGTATTTT,CASSPGGRLDTQYF
TRBV29-1,TRBD1,NA,TRBJ2-7,TGCAGCACACATCTAGGGGGACAGCGACATTCCTACGAGCAGTACTTC,CSTHLGGQRHSYEQYF
TRBV5-4,TRBD2,many,TRBJ2-1,TGTGCCAGCAGCTTGGGTCCTAGCGGGAGTGGCAATGAGCAGTTCTTC,CASSLGPSGSGNEQFF
TRBV4-1,NA,few,TRBJ2-5,TGCGCCAGCAGCCACGGGAACTTGGGGGAGACCCAGTACTTC,CASSHGNLGETQYF
TRBV11-2,TRBD1,many,TRBJ2-1,TGTGCCAGCAGCTTAGTAAGGGGGCAGGCCAATGAGCAGTTCTTC,CASSLVRGQANEQFF
TRBV3-1,NA,many,TRBJ2-4,TGTGCCAGCAGTACTGTCCATTTAGCCAAAAACATTCAGTACTTC,CASSTVHLAKNIQYF
TRBV28,TRBD1,many,TRBJ2-3,TGTGCCAGCAGTGCTGACAGGGCTCCCTACACAGATACGCAGTATTTT,CASSADRAPYTDTQYF
TRBV12-3/TRBV12-4,TRBD2,many,TRBJ2-3,TGTGCCAGCAGTTTTCGTCGACTAGCGGGAGTGTCAGATACGCAGTATTTT,CASSFRRLAGVSDTQYF
TRBV6-1,NA,many,TRBJ1-1,TGTGCCAGCAGTCCGCCGAGGGGGAACACTGAAGCTTTCTTT,CASSPPRGNTEAFF
TRBV7-8,TRBD2,many,TRBJ2-5,TGTGCCAGCAGCTTGGGGGGGCAAGAGACCCAGTACTTC,CASSLGGQETQYF
TRBV5-1,NA,many,TRBJ2-1,TGCGCCAGCACCCAGGGGGGCGAGACTTACAATGAGCAGTTCTTC,CASTQGGETYNEQFF
TRBV15,NA,many,TRBJ2-7,TGTGCCACCAGAAGGGACTTTGCCTACGAGCAGTACTTC,CATRRDFAYEQYF
TRBV6-1,NA,many,TRBJ2-2,TGTGCCAGCTGCGGGCAGAACACCGGGGAGCTGTTTTTT,CASCGQNTGELFF
TRBV27,TRBD1,many,TRBJ1-6,TGTGCCAGCAGCTTCTCGTCCGGGACAGTCAATTCACCCCTCCACTTT,CASSFSSGTVNSPLHF
TRBV15,NA,NA,TRBJ2-3,TGTGCCACCAGCAGCGGGGATTTTAGCACAGATACGCAGTGTTTT,CATSSGDFSTDTQCF
TRBV30,NA,many,TRBJ2-1,TGTGCCTGGAGTGGACTAGTAGTAGGGAACTCCTACAATGAGCAGTTCTTC,CAWSGLVVGNSYNEQFF
TRBV5-1,NA,NA,TRBJ1-6,TGCGCCAGCAGCTCGCGAGGGGGGGAGTCACCCCTCCACTTT,CASSSRGGESPLHF